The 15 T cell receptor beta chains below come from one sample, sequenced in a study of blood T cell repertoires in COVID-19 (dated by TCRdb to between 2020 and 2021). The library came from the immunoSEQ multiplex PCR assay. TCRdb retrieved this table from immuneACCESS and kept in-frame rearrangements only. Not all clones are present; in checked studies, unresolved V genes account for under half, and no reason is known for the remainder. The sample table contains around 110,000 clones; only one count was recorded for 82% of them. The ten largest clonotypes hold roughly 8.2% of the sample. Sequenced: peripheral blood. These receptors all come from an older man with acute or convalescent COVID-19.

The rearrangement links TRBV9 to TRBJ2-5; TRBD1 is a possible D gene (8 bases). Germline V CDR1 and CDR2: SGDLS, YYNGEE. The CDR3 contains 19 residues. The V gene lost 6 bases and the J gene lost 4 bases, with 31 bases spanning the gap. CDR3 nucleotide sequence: TGTGCCAGCACCCTCATAGGCGCTACAGGGGGGGGTTGTACAGAGACCCAGTACTTC. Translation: CASTLIGATGGGCTETQYF.

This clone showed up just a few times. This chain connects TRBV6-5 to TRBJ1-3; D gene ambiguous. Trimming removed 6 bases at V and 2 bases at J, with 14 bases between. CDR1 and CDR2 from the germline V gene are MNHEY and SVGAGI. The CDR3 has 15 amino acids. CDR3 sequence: CASRGAGRPGNTIYF. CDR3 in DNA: TGTGCCAGCAGGGGAGCGGGTAGGCCTGGAAACACCATATATTTT.

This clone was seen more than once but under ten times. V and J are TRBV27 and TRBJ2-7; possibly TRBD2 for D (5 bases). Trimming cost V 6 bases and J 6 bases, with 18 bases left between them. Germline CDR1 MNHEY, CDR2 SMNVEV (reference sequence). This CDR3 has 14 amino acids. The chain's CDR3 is CASRLRTPGSEQYF. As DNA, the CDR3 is TGTGCCAGCAGACTACGGACCCCGGGGAGCGAGCAGTACTTC.

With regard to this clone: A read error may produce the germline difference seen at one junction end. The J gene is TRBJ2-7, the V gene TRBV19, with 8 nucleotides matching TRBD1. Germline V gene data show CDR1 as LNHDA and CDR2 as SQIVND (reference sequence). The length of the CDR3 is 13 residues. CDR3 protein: CASSLDRGREQYF. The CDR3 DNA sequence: TGTGCCAGTAGTTTAGACAGGGGTCGAGAGCAGTACTTC.

The CDR3 sequence is CASAPINAQGGGYTF. CDR3 sequence (DNA): TGTGCCAGCGCCCCCATTAACGCACAGGGTGGAGGCTACACCTTC. The chain recombines TRBV27 with TRBJ1-2, with D possibly matching TRBD1 (6 bases). V lost 8 bases to trimming and J lost 8 bases, with 24 bases between them. This CDR3 contains 15 residues. The germline V gene encodes CDR1 MNHEY and CDR2 SMNVEV (reference sequence).

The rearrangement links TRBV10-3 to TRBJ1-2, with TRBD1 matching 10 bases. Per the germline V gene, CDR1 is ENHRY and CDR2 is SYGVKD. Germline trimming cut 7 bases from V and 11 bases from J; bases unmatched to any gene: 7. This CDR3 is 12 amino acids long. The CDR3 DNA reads TGTGCCATCACCGATGGGACAGGGGTGTACACCTTC. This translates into CAITDGTGVYTF.

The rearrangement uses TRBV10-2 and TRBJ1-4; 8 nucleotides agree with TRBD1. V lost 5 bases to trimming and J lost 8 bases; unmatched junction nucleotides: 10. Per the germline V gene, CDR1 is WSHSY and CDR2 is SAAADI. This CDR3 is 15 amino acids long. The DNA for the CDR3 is TGCGCCAGCAGTATTACCGGGACAGGATCGGAAAAACTGTTTTTT. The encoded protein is CASSITGTGSEKLFF.

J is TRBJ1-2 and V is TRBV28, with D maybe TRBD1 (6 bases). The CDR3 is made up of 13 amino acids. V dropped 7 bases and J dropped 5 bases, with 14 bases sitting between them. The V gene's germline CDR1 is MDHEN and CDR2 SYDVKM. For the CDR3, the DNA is TGTGCCAGCAACGGTGACAGGCCTTATGGCTACACCTTC. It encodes CASNGDRPYGYTF.

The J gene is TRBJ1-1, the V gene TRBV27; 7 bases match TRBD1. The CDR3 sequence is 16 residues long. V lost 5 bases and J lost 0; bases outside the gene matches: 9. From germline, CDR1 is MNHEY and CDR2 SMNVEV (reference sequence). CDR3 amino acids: CASSAQGGIMNTEAFF. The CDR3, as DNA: TGTGCCAGCAGTGCCCAGGGGGGTATCATGAACACTGAAGCTTTCTTT.

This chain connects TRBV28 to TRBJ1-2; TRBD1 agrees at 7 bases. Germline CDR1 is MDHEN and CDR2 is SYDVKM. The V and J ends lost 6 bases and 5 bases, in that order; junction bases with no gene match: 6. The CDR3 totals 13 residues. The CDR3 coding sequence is TGTGCCAGCAGCCTCAGACAGGGTTATGGCTACACCTTC. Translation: CASSLRQGYGYTF.

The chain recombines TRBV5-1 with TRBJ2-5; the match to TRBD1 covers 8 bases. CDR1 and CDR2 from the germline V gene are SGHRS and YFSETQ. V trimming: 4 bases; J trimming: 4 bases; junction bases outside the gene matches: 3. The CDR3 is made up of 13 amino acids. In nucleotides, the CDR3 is TGCGCCAGCAGCACCGGACAGGGAGAGACCCAGTACTTC. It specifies CASSTGQGETQYF.

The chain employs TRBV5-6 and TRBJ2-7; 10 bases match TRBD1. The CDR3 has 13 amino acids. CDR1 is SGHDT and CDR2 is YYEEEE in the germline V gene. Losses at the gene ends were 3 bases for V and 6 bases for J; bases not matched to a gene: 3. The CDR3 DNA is TGTGCCAGCAGCTGGGACAGGGGTAGCGAGCAGTACTTC. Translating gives CASSWDRGSEQYF.

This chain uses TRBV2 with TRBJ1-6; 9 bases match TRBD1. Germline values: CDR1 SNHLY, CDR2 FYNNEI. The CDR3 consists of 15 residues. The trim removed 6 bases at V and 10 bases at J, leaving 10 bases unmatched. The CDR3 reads CASRTGQGGRSPLHF. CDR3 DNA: TGTGCCAGCAGGACGGGACAGGGTGGTCGGTCACCCCTCCACTTT.

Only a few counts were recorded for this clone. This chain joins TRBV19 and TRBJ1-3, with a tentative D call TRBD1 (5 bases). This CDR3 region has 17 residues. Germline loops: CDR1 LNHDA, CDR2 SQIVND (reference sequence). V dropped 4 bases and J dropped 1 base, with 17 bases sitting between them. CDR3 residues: CASSRRRDFGSGNTIYF. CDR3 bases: TGTGCCAGTAGTAGACGCAGGGATTTCGGGTCTGGAAACACCATATATTTT.

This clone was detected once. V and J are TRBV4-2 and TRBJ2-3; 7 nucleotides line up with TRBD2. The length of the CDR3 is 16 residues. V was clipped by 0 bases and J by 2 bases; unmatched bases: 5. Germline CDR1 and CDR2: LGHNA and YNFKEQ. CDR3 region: CASSQDPRGFTDTQYF. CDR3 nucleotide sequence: TGTGCCAGCAGCCAAGATCCGCGGGGGTTCACAGATACGCAGTATTTT.